The clone carrying this TCR beta chain has just one count. Antigen: not known. Germline V gene sequence: CDR1 SEHNR, CDR2 FQNEAQ (reference sequence). The CDR3 contains 14 residues. With 4 bases clipped from V and 0 bases from J, the junction kept 1 base outside the gene matches. The data are from a study of cytomegalovirus exposure and HLA in healthy donors. 13 Jbeta primers and 60 Vbeta primers were used for the PCR. Method: immunoSEQ multiplex PCR; TCRdb's copy keeps in-frame clones and lacks some. The top ten clones hold about 15% of a sample with more than 110,000 clones, roughly 73% of them seen once. Study observations and caveats: Further analysis was carried out later, and it showed several of the most significant clusters appearing linked to common viral pathogens. Analysis performed later showed TCR beta chains linked to HLA being more clonally expanded than equally common others. The study carried out a later analysis of TCR beta sequences. It associated approximately 16,000 of them with specific HLA alleles at a false discovery rate of 0.05.

The CMV serostatus of this donor was not recorded. The receptor's source is a human donor in good health. The sequenced material came from PBMCs. The rearrangement joins TRBV7-9 to TRBJ2-3; TRBD1 matches at 7 bases. CDR3 residues: CASSWDSSTDTQYF. The CDR3 nucleotides read TGTGCCAGCAGCTGGGACAGTAGCACAGATACGCAGTATTTT.